This T cell receptor beta chain was captured by sequencing in a study of shared clonotypes between healthy human individuals. Broader study findings: In a handful of donors, about 5% of naive CD4 clonotypes appeared in common. Naive subsets usually exceeded memory subsets in estimated richness.

Regarding this clone: No antigen is known for it.

A CD45RA-negative memory subset and a CD45RA+ naive subset were separated from the CD4+ cells. Sequencing was performed with immunoSEQ multiplex PCR; in TCRdb, only in-frame clones are kept and a portion is missing. The table records 2 million to 3 million clones, 93% of them present only once. The CDR3 is made up of 15 amino acids. Unmatched junction bases numbered 12, after V lost 6 bases and J lost 9 bases. CDR1 and CDR2 from the germline V gene are MDHEN and SYDVKM. V usage is TRBV28 and J usage is TRBJ2-1; 9 nucleotides match TRBD2. The source is a man aged 18 to 30 in good health. Some clones in this sample may be carry-over from other donors' samples. The specimen was naive CD4+ T cells from PBMCs. Stated subset: CD45RA+ positively selected. The CDR3 sequence: CASRDKRGAGIEQFF. In DNA, the CDR3 is TGTGCCAGCAGAGACAAGCGGGGGGCCGGGATTGAGCAGTTCTTC. The variable domain in full, with the rest retrieved from reference TRBV28 and TRBJ2-1, is DVKVTQSSRYLVKRTGEKVFLECVQDMDHENMFWYRQDPGLGLRLIYFSYDVKMKEKGDIPEGYSVSREKKERFSLILESASTNQTSMYLCASRDKRGAGIEQFFGPGTRLTVL.